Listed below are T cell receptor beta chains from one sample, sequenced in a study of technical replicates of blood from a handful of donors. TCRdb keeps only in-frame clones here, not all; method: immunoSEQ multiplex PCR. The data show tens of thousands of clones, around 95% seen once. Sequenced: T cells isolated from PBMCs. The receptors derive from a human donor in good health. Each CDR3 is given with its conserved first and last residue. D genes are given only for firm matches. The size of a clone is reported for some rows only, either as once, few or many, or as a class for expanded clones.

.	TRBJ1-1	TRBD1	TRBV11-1	CASSEVRGRITEAFF	TGTGCCAGCAGCGAAGTTAGGGGGCGGATCACTGAAGCTTTCTTT
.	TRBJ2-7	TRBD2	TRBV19	CASSGTGGYEQYF	TGTGCCAGTAGCGGGACGGGAGGCTACGAGCAGTACTTC
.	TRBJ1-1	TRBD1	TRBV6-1	CASRRDRVAEAFF	TGTGCCAGCAGACGCGACAGGGTTGCTGAAGCTTTCTTT
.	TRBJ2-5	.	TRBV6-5	CASSYSVGSQETQYF	TGTGCCAGCAGTTACTCTGTTGGGAGCCAAGAGACCCAGTACTTC
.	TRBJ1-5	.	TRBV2	CASSSQLGGYSNQPQHF	TGTGCCAGCAGTTCTCAACTCGGGGGGTATAGCAATCAGCCCCAGCATTTT
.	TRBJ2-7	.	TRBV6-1	CASRAPSYEQYF	TGTGCCAGCAGAGCACCGAGTTACGAGCAGTACTTC
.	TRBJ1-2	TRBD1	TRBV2	CASLWRGQGNYGYTF	TGTGCCAGCCTATGGAGAGGACAGGGGAACTATGGCTACACCTTC
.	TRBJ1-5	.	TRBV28	CASSLGGGSNQPQHF	TGTGCCAGCAGTTTAGGGGGGGGCTCTAATCAGCCCCAGCATTTT
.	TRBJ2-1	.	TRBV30	CAWSVLRGAYNEQFF	TGTGCCTGGAGTGTTTTGCGGGGTGCCTACAATGAGCAGTTCTTC
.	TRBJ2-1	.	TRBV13	CASSLGEWEFF	TGTGCCAGCAGCCTGGGCGAGTGGGAGTTCTTC
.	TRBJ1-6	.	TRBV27	CASSLSGQSYNSPLHF	TGTGCCAGCAGCCTTTCTGGGCAATCCTATAATTCACCCCTCCACTTT
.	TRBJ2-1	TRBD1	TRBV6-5	CASTDRAHYNEQFF	TGTGCCAGCACTGACAGGGCCCACTACAATGAGCAGTTCTTC
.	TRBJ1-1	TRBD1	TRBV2	CASRNPGQGGTEAFF	TGTGCCAGCAGAAACCCGGGACAGGGAGGCACTGAAGCTTTCTTT
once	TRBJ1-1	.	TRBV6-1	CASSELYRVGTEAFF	TGTGCCAGCAGTGAATTGTACAGGGTGGGCACTGAAGCTTTCTTT
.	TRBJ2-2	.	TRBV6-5	CATTFDFRPGELFF	TGTGCCACCACCTTTGACTTCCGCCCCGGGGAGCTGTTTTTT
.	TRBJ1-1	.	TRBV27	CASRRRNTEAFF	TGTGCCAGTCGAAGGAGGAACACTGAAGCTTTCTTT
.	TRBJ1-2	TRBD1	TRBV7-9	CASSLGTGYGYTF	TGTGCCAGCAGCTTAGGGACAGGGTATGGCTACACCTTC
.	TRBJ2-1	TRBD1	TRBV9	CASSVSGTDNEQFF	TGTGCCAGCAGCGTATCCGGGACAGACAATGAGCAGTTCTTC
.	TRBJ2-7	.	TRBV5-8	CASSSGTYEQYF	TGTGCCAGCAGCTCGGGAACCTACGAGCAGTACTTC
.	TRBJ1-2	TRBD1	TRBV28	CASRRQQGARGANYGYTF	TGTGCCAGCCGACGACAACAGGGGGCGCGGGGAGCTAACTATGGCTACACCTTC
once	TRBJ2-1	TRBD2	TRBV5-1	CASSLAIGRSGSYNEQFF	TGCGCCAGCAGCTTGGCCATCGGGCGTAGCGGGAGTTACAATGAGCAGTTCTTC
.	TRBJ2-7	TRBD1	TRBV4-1	CASSQGVGTGGSYEQYF	TGCGCCAGCAGCCAAGGGGTAGGGACAGGGGGCTCCTACGAGCAGTACTTC
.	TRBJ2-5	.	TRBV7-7	CASSRDSGWKTQYF	TGTGCCAGCAGCAGGGATTCAGGGTGGAAGACCCAGTACTTC
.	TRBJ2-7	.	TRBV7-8	CASSIPGVIYEQYF	TGTGCCAGCAGCATCCCGGGTGTTATCTACGAGCAGTACTTC
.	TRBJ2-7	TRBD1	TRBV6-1	CASSPGTAYEQYF	TGTGCCAGCAGCCCTGGGACAGCCTACGAGCAGTACTTC
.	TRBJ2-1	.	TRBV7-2	CASSLGHNEQFF	TGTGCCAGCAGCTTAGGGCACAATGAGCAGTTCTTC
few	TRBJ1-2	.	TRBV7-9	CASNIDSDYGYTF	TGTGCCAGCAACATCGACAGTGACTATGGCTACACCTTC
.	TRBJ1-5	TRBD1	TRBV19	CASSAPMGQHFNQPQHF	TGTGCCAGTAGCGCGCCCATGGGACAGCATTTCAATCAGCCCCAGCATTTT
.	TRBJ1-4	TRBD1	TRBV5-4	CASSLGGDRAEKLFF	TGTGCCAGCAGCTTGGGAGGGGACAGGGCCGAAAAACTGTTTTTT
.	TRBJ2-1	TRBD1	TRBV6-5	CASSTTDRGKRVF	TGTGCCAGCAGTACTACTGACAGGGGAAAAAGGGTCTTC
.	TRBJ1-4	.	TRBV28	CASRRPGNKDNEKLFF	TGTGCCAGCAGACGACCGGGAAACAAAGATAATGAAAAACTGTTTTTT
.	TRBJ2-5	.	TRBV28	CASSSPTGPETQYF	TGTGCCAGCAGCTCCCCGACAGGACCAGAGACCCAGTACTTC
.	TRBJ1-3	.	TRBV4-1	CASSQEAFPGNTIYF	TGCGCCAGCAGCCAAGAAGCCTTTCCTGGAAACACCATATATTTT
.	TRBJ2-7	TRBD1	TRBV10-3	CAISGDFDRGNYEQYF	TGTGCCATCAGTGGCGACTTTGACAGGGGGAACTACGAGCAGTACTTC
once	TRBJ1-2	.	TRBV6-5	CASSQSDSLYGYTF	TGTGCCAGCAGTCAGTCGGACAGCCTCTATGGCTACACCTTC
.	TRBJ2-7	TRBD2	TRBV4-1	CASSPIGLAGVSGSPEQYF	TGCGCCAGCAGCCCGATAGGACTAGCGGGAGTATCGGGGTCTCCCGAGCAGTACTTC
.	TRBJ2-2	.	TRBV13	CASSLIEGGASDARITGELFF	TGTGCCAGCAGCTTAATCGAAGGCGGGGCCAGCGACGCCAGGATAACCGGGGAGCTGTTTTTT
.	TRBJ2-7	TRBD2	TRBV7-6	CASSLAGDVQYF	TGTGCCAGCAGCCTAGCGGGAGATGTGCAGTACTTC
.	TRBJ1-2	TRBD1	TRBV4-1	CASSQERPGTAYGYTF	TGCGCCAGCAGCCAGGAAAGACCCGGGACAGCTTATGGCTACACCTTC
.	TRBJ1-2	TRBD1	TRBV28	CASRPPDRVSGYTF	TGTGCCAGCAGACCACCGGACAGGGTGAGCGGCTACACCTTC
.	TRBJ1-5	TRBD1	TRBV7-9	CASSASGQANQPQHF	TGTGCCAGCAGCGCCAGCGGACAGGCTAATCAGCCCCAGCATTTT
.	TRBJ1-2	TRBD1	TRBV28	CASRAPKTGSNYGYTF	TGTGCCAGCAGAGCACCCAAGACAGGGAGTAACTATGGCTACACCTTC
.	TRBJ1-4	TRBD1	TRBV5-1	CASSWDRGGEKLFF	TGCGCCAGCAGCTGGGACAGGGGGGGTGAAAAACTGTTTTTT
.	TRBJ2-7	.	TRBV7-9	CASSTQVDYEQYF	TGTGCCAGCAGCACCCAAGTAGATTACGAGCAGTACTTC
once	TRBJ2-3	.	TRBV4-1	CASSQISGRTDTQYF	TGCGCCAGCAGCCAAATCAGCGGACGCACAGATACGCAGTATTTT
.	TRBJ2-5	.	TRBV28	CASSFIIRETQYF	TGTGCCAGCAGTTTTATTATTCGGGAGACCCAGTACTTC
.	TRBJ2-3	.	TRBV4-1	CASSQGWASSFTDTQYF	TGCGCCAGCAGCCAAGGCTGGGCTTCAAGTTTCACAGATACGCAGTATTTT
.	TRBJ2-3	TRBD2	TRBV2	CASSPGLAGTDTQYF	TGTGCCAGCAGCCCGGGACTAGCGGGCACAGATACGCAGTATTTT
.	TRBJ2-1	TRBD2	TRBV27	CASRETSGDYNEQFF	TGTGCCAGCAGGGAGACTAGCGGGGATTACAATGAGCAGTTCTTC
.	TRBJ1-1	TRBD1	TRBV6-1	CASTDREVGTEAFF	TGTGCCAGCACAGACAGGGAAGTTGGCACTGAAGCTTTCTTT